The next 22 T cell receptor beta chains were all read from a single sample in a study of cytomegalovirus exposure and HLA in healthy donors. The PCR used 60 Vbeta and 13 Jbeta primers. Profiling relied on immunoSEQ multiplex PCR, and the TCRdb table lists in-frame clones only, not all of them. The sample yields around 92,000 clones, roughly 74% seen once. Material: PBMCs. The origin of the receptors is a woman between 65 and 79 years old in good health and CMV-seropositive.

The CDR3 bases are TGTGCCAGCAGCGTAGGAGTATCGGGGACAGGGTCATCCTACGAGCAGTACTTC. As protein: CASSVGVSGTGSSYEQYF. This chain connects TRBV9 to TRBJ2-5, with 9 bases identical to TRBD1. The closer fit of TRBJ2-7 to the DNA end suggests the J call may be wrong. CDR1 is SGDLS and CDR2 is YYNGEE in the germline V gene. CDR3 length: 18 amino acids.

This clone was recorded once. This chain links TRBV5-1 with TRBJ1-6, with D unresolved. From germline, CDR1 is SGHRS and CDR2 YFSETQ. The CDR3 runs to 18 residues. The germline V and J ends were trimmed by 0 bases and 0 bases, with 13 bases remaining between them. The CDR3 DNA follows: TGCGCCAGCAGCTTGGTTGGTAGCAGAGACTCCTATAATTCACCCCTCCACTTT. It translates to CASSLVGSRDSYNSPLHF.

V usage is TRBV2 and J usage is TRBJ2-1; 7 bases fit TRBD1. With V trimmed by 5 bases and J by 7 bases, 5 bases remained unmatched. Germline-derived CDR1 and CDR2 are SNHLY and FYNNEI. The CDR3 extends over 13 amino acids. CDR3 in DNA: TGTGCCAGCAGTCAGGGGGTTAAAAATGAGCAGTTCTTC. Protein sequence: CASSQGVKNEQFF.

The J gene is TRBJ2-7, the V gene TRBV5-1, with TRBD2 identical over 7 bases. The trim removed 0 bases at V and 1 base at J, leaving 10 bases unmatched. CDR3 length equals 17 residues. From germline, CDR1 is SGHRS and CDR2 YFSETQ. The CDR3 here is CASSLASVGGVSYEQYF. CDR3 nucleotides: TGCGCCAGCAGCTTGGCCTCTGTGGGGGGGGTATCCTACGAGCAGTACTTC.

The rearrangement uses TRBV5-1 and TRBJ2-7; 9 bases agree with TRBD1. V lost 0 bases to trimming and J lost 7 bases; unmatched junction nucleotides: 14. Germline V lookup: CDR1 SGHRS, CDR2 YFSETQ. The CDR3 contains 17 residues. The CDR3 region has the DNA TGCGCCAGCAGCTTGGCCCGGGGAAGGACAGGGGAGCGAGAGCAGTACTTC. This encodes CASSLARGRTGEREQYF.

This chain uses TRBV10-3 with TRBJ2-1, with D possibly being TRBD1 (10 bases). V lost 6 bases, J lost 0 bases, and 33 bases lay in between. The germline CDR1 and CDR2 sequences are ENHRY and SYGVKD. CDR3 length: 22 residues. The CDR3 region is CAISPGQGTPGLALFSYNEQFF. For the CDR3, the DNA is TGTGCCATCAGCCCGGGACAGGGGACCCCGGGACTAGCCCTTTTCTCCTACAATGAGCAGTTCTTC.

The chain combines TRBV23-1 with TRBJ2-1, with D hard to call. TRBV23-1 is an open reading frame, and its role is uncertain. V was pared by 11 bases and J by 6 bases, with 11 bases between. The CDR3 has 11 amino acids. The CDR3 spells CAFLSLNEQFF. The CDR3 DNA sequence: TGCGCCTTTCTGTCTCTCAATGAGCAGTTCTTC.

J is TRBJ2-4 and V is TRBV6-6; 8 positions agree with TRBD1. The CDR3 runs to 15 residues. The germline CDR1 and CDR2 sequences are MNHNY and SVGAGI (reference sequence). Losses at the gene ends were 7 bases for V and 0 bases for J; bases not matched to a gene: 5. CDR3 residues: CASIRQGPAKNIQYF. The CDR3, as DNA: TGTGCCAGCATTCGACAGGGGCCAGCCAAAAACATTCAGTACTTC.

This sequence joins TRBV7-2 and TRBJ2-7, with a possible D match to TRBD1 (6 bases). Trimming took 3 bases from V and 2 from J, leaving 11 bases between them. Germline V gene data show CDR1 as SGHTA and CDR2 as FQGNSA. CDR3 size: 14 residues. CDR3 bases: TGTGCCAGCAGCTTTCCGGGACATACCTACGAGCAGTACTTC. It encodes CASSFPGHTYEQYF.

The J gene is TRBJ2-1, the V gene TRBV9, with 9 bases fitting TRBD1. V lost 0 bases to trimming and J lost 8 bases; unmatched junction nucleotides: 6. Germline V gives CDR1 SGDLS, CDR2 YYNGEE. The CDR3 is made up of 15 amino acids. CDR3 amino acids: CASSVGGTGRDEQFF. CDR3 coding DNA: TGTGCCAGCAGCGTAGGCGGGACAGGGAGAGATGAGCAGTTCTTC.

This sequence joins TRBV29-1 and TRBJ2-7; 8 nucleotides match TRBD1. The CDR3 is 12 amino acids. Germline loops: CDR1 SQVTM, CDR2 ANQGSEA. The junction had 4 bases not matched to a gene; V was cut back by 6 bases and J by 3 bases. Here the CDR3 reads CSVIQGGYEQYF. DNA of the CDR3: TGCAGCGTAATACAGGGGGGCTACGAGCAGTACTTC.

The CDR3 DNA is TGTGCCAGCACGGACTACGAGACCCAGTACTTC. Encoded protein: CASTDYETQYF. The gene calls are TRBV2 and TRBJ2-5; maybe TRBD2 (6 bases). Trimming stripped 7 bases from V and 5 bases from J, with 8 bases between. The CDR3 contains 11 residues. CDR1 and CDR2 from the germline V gene are SNHLY and FYNNEI.

V gene TRBV5-1 combines with J gene TRBJ1-5; D may be TRBD1 (5 bases). Germline CDR1 reads SGHRS; CDR2 reads YFSETQ. CDR3 length: 18 residues. Trimming took 1 base from V and 6 from J, leaving 23 bases between them. The CDR3 region has the DNA TGCGCCAGCAGCTTGCGGCGGGACTCCAGACCAGCCTCTCAGCCCCAGCATTTT. It is translated as CASSLRRDSRPASQPQHF.

The rearrangement uses TRBV6-6 and TRBJ2-3, with D unresolved. The germline V gene has CDR1 MNHNY and CDR2 SVGAGI (reference sequence). Trimming pared 6 bases from V and 0 bases from J, leaving 7 bases between. The CDR3 has 13 amino acids. CDR3: CASRIPSTDTQYF. The DNA of the CDR3 is TGTGCCAGCAGAATCCCTAGCACAGATACGCAGTATTTT.

The chain carries TRBV6-6 and TRBJ2-1; maybe TRBD1 (5 bases). CDR3 length: 15 residues. Trimming took off 6 bases at V and 0 bases at J, with 12 bases between the two ends. Germline V CDR1 and CDR2: MNHNY, SVGAGI (reference sequence). DNA for the CDR3: TGTGCCAGCAGCCCAGACAGCAACTCCTACAATGAGCAGTTCTTC. It codes for CASSPDSNSYNEQFF.

The chain joins TRBV6-5 to TRBJ1-1, with a weak D call TRBD1 (5 bases). The CDR3 runs 13 residues. Per germline, CDR1 MNHEY and CDR2 SVGAGI. The V end lost 2 bases, the J end lost 4 bases, and 8 bases lay between the germline ends. The CDR3 spells CASSYHQGTEAFF. CDR3 DNA: TGTGCCAGCAGTTACCATCAGGGCACTGAAGCTTTCTTT.

The rearrangement links TRBV15 to TRBJ1-2; D gene uncertain. Germline values: CDR1 LNHNV, CDR2 YYDKDF (reference sequence). This CDR3 is built from 14 residues. The germline V and J ends were trimmed by 7 bases and 7 bases, with 19 bases remaining between them. The CDR3 loop is CATMGSGPSGGYTF. The CDR3 bases are TGTGCCACCATGGGCAGCGGACCGTCTGGTGGCTACACCTTC.

This rearrangement joins TRBV28 to TRBJ1-1; a possible D gene is TRBD1 (6 bases). CDR3 length: 14 amino acids. The germline gives CDR1 MDHEN, CDR2 SYDVKM. Trimming removed 2 bases from V and 4 bases from J, with 11 bases in between. Here the CDR3 DNA reads TGTGCCAGCAGTTTAGAAACAGGGATCACTGAAGCTTTCTTT. It encodes CASSLETGITEAFF.

The gene calls are TRBV5-1 and TRBJ2-7; 13 bases are a match to TRBD2. CDR3 size: 16 residues. Looked up from germline, CDR1 is SGHRS and CDR2 is YFSETQ. Unmatched junction bases numbered 7, after V lost 0 bases and J lost 7 bases. This CDR3 reads CASSLGGLAGQREQYF. DNA for the CDR3: TGCGCCAGCAGCTTGGGGGGACTAGCGGGACAACGTGAGCAGTACTTC.

This chain connects TRBV11-3 to TRBJ2-3; no firm D call. The V end lost 5 bases, the J end lost 4 bases, and 10 bases lay between the germline ends. The CDR3 is made up of 13 amino acids. In germline, CDR1 is SGHNT, CDR2 YENEEA. The CDR3 here is CASSPSQSDTQYF. DNA of the CDR3: TGTGCCAGCAGCCCCTCCCAGTCAGATACGCAGTATTTT.

The chain employs TRBV10-1 and TRBJ1-5, with 9 nucleotides matching TRBD1. Unmatched junction bases numbered 8, after V lost 4 bases and J lost 1 base. The CDR3 covers 17 residues. Germline CDR1 and CDR2: WNHNN and SYGVQD (reference sequence). CDR3 amino acids: CASSGGDRVESNQPQHF. The CDR3 bases are TGCGCCAGCAGTGGGGGGGACAGGGTGGAAAGCAATCAGCCCCAGCATTTT.

This chain uses TRBV18 with TRBJ2-7, with D possibly matching TRBD2 (6 bases). With 6 bases removed from V and 4 bases from J, the gap between germline ends came to 16 bases. This CDR3 spans 14 amino acids. In germline, CDR1 is KGHSH, CDR2 LQKENI. CDR3 residues: CASSPESREYEQYF. As DNA, the CDR3 is TGTGCCAGCTCCCCTGAAAGTCGGGAGTACGAGCAGTACTTC.